This TCR beta chain was sequenced in a study of shared clonotypes between healthy human individuals. Across the study: Donors had three CD4 naive, three CD4 memory, two CD8 naive and one CD8 memory plate apiece. Findings of the study overall: Non-shared clonotypes displayed generation probabilities falling below those of clonotypes present in all four donors. Naive subsets typically showed greater estimated richness than memory subsets. A handful of donors shared approximately 5% of their naive CD4 clonotypes.

This clone was detected only once. No antigen is known for it. Naive CD8 cells lacked CD45RO, underwent positive selection for CCR7 and left out terminally differentiated effector memory CD45RA+ cells. The method was immunoSEQ multiplex PCR; TCRdb's version includes in-frame clones alone and lacks a portion of them. The table lists millions of clones, just under 95% of them singletons, with 1.1% in the top ten. This CDR3 is 15 amino acids long. The ends were cut back, 4 bases at V and 3 bases at J, with 14 bases in the middle. Germline V gene data show CDR1 as MNHNS and CDR2 as SASEGT. This receptor was identified in a man aged 18 to 30 in good health. The V call is TRBV6-1, the J call TRBJ2-3; TRBD1 is a possible D gene (5 bases). The specimen sequenced was naive CD8+ T cells sorted from blood. In DNA, the CDR3 is TGTGCCAGCAGTGTAGATAGGGGTCTGACAGATACGCAGTATTTT. It specifies CASSVDRGLTDTQYF.